The entry below describes one TCR beta chain. The antigen remains undetermined. Treatment reported: roughly nine-day PBMC culture with coronavirus spike peptide pools or control peptides (ViraFEST assay). Fresh IL-2 medium replaced half the culture medium on days 3 and 7. This entry belongs to a study of vaccination and CD4 T cells after COVID-19. Whole-study context: Convalescent individuals numbered four females and six males, two being Hispanic.

With the Oncomine TCR Beta short-read assay, DNA from cultured CD4+ T cells was sequenced. TCRdb re-called the PCR reads with MiXCR, one entry per CDR3 protein. This sample has about 10,000 distinct CDR3 sequences, with roughly 61% found just once. Trimming took off 6 bases at V and 8 bases at J, with 17 bases between the two ends. This CDR3 has 14 residues. Germline CDR1 MNHNS, CDR2 SASEGT. The sequencing sample was made of CD4+ T cells from blood, cultured in vitro. The source of this sequence is a human donor who had recovered from COVID-19. J is TRBJ2-1 and V is TRBV6-1; no firm D call. CDR3 region: CASRTKPEIYEQFF. The CDR3 DNA reads TGTGCCAGCAGGACCAAGCCGGAGATCTATGAGCAGTTCTTC.